This T cell receptor beta chain was recorded in a study of Ad26.COV2.S vaccination and SARS-CoV-2 variants. For the study at large: This donor came from the COV1001 trial of Ad26.COV2.S. Ad26.COV2.S was injected intramuscularly once or twice, 56 days apart.

Treatment given: around 19 received Ad26.COV2.S at low or high dose, single or two shots; roughly five received placebo; per-sample allocation not given. Day 63 after the first injection of vaccine or placebo was the sampling time. This CDR3 is built from 15 residues. CDR1 and CDR2 from the germline V gene are MNHEY and SMNVEV (reference sequence). The V and J ends lost 7 bases and 5 bases, in that order; junction bases with no gene match: 6. General observations from the study: The analyses of TCR breadth and depth may have understated the size of total T cell responses. Marked by substantial breadth, spike-specific CD8+ and CD4+ T cell responses were reportedly seen after vaccination.

Points on this clone: Antigen: not known.

The method was immunoSEQ multiplex PCR; TCRdb's version includes in-frame clones alone and lacks a portion of them. This table has about 680,000 clones, roughly 90% appearing once. This TCR was sampled from a person aged 18-60 years who received the Ad26.COV2.S COVID-19 vaccine or a placebo. The sequencing here drew on peripheral blood, taken in a trial of Ad26.COV2.S vaccine versus placebo. V usage is TRBV27 and J usage is TRBJ1-6, with 9 bases matching TRBD1. The CDR3 loop is CASTSWDRDNSPLHF. The CDR3 bases are TGTGCCAGCACCTCATGGGACAGGGATAATTCACCCCTCCACTTT.